The TCR beta chain described here comes from a study of blood T cells in healthy people across ages. Study overall: Capture via template switching afforded approximately one barcoded beta molecule per two T cells. Study-level results: Considered underestimates were the diversity estimates obtained from one million T cells.

Next came a second PCR, run for about 7 to 11 cycles, which used a sample-barcoded 5' primer along with a J-beta primer mix. MiXCR was run by TCRdb on the 5' RACE reads, yielding one entry per CDR3 protein. The sample lists 790,000 or so distinct CDR3 sequences; roughly three fifths were seen once. Worth noting for this clonotype: What it binds is unknown.

The CDR3 spans 15 residues. Germline V gives CDR1 DFQATT, CDR2 SNEGSKA (reference sequence). Drawn from each donor were around 10 milliliters of peripheral blood. The sequenced sample consisted of blood. The origin of this receptor is a man between 35 and 55 years old in good health. The chain combines TRBV20-1 with TRBJ2-1; D may be TRBD2 (6 bases). TRBJ2-7 matches the DNA end more closely, so the J call is doubtful. The CDR3 DNA is TGCAGTGCTAGAGATCGGAGGGTCGCCTACAATGAGCAGTACTTC. Amino acids: CSARDRRVAYNEQYF.